This T cell receptor beta chain was identified in a study of blood T cells in healthy people across ages. Alongside a J-beta primer mix, a sample-barcoded 5' primer served in a second PCR lasting about 7 to 12 cycles. One entry per CDR3 protein, called by TCRdb with MiXCR from the 5' RACE reads. The sample has 1.5 million to 2 million distinct CDR3 sequences, roughly 32% seen once. V was clipped by 6 bases and J by 0 bases, with 17 bases between them. The CDR3 runs to 16 residues. From germline, CDR1 is KGHSH and CDR2 LQKENI. Each donor was a healthy Caucasian individual from Russia, aged about 6 to 95.

The source is a woman in her 30s in good health. V usage is TRBV18 and J usage is TRBJ1-2; maybe TRBD1 (5 bases). Sequencing was performed on blood. Here the CDR3 reads CASSQIPTVSNYGYTF. Here the CDR3 DNA reads TGTGCCAGCTCCCAAATACCGACAGTGTCTAACTATGGCTACACCTTC.